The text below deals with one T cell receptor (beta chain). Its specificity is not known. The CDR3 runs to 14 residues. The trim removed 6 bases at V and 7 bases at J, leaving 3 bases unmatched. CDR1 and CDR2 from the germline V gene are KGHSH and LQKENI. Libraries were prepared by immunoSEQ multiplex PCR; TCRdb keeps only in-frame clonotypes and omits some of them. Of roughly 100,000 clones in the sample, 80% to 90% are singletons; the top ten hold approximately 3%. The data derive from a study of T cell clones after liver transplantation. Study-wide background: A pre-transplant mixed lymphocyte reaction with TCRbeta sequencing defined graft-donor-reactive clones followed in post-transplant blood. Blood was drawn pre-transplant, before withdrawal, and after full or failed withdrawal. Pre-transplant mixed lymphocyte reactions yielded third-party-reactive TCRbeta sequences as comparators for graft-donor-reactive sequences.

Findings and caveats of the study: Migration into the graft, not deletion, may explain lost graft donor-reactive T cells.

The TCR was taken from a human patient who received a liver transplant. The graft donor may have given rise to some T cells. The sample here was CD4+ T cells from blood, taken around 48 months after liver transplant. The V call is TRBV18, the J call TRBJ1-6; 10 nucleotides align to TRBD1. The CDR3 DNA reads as TGTGCCAGCTCCCCGGGACAGGGGAATTCACCCCTCCACTTT. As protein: CASSPGQGNSPLHF.